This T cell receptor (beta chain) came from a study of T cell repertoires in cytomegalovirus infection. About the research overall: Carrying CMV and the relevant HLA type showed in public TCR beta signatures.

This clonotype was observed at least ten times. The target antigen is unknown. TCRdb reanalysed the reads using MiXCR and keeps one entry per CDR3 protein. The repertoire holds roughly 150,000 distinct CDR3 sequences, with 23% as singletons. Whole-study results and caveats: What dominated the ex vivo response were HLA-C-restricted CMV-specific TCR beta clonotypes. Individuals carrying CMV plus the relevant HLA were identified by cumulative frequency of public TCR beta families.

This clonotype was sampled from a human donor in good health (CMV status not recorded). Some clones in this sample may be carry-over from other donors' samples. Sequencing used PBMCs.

CDR3 amino acids: CASSTSGVNTEAFF. The CDR3, as DNA: TGTGCCAGCAGCACATCGGGGGTGAACACTGAAGCTTTCTTT. This chain joins TRBV7-2 and TRBJ1-1; possible D gene TRBD1, 5 bases. The length of the CDR3 is 14 residues. The V end was cut by 5 bases, the J end by 0 bases, with 10 bases between. CDR1 is SGHTA, CDR2 FQGNSA, per germline.